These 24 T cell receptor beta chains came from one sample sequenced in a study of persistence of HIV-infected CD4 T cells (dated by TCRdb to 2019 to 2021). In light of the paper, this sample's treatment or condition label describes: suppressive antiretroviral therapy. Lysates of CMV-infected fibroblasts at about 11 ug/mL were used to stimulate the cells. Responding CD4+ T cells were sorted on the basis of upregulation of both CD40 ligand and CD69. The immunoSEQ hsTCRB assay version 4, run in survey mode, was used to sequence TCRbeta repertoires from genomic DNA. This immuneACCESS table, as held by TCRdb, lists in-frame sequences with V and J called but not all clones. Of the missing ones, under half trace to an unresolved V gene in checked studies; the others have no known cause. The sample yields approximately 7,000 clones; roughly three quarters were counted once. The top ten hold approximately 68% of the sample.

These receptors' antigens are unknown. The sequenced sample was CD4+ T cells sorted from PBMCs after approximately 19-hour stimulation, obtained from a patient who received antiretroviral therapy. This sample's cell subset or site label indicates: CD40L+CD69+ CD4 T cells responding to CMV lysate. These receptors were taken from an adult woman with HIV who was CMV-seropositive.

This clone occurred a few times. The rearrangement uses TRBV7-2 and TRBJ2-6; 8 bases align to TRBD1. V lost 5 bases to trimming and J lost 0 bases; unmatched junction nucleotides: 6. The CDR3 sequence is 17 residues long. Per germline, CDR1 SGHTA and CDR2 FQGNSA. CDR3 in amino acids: CASSTRTGGSGANVLTF. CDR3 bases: TGTGCCAGCAGCACGCGAACAGGGGGCTCTGGGGCCAACGTCCTGACTTTC.

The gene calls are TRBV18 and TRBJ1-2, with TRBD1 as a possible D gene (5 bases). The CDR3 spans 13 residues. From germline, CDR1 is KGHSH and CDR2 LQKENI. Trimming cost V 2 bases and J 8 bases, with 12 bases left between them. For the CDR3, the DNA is TGTGCCAGCTCACCATCGGACACTCGGGGCTACACCTTC. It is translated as CASSPSDTRGYTF.

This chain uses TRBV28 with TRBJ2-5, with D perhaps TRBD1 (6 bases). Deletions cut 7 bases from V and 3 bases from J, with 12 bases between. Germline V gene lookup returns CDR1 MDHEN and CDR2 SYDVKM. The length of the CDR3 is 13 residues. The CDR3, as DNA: TGTGCCAGCAATCACAGGGTAAAAGAGACCCAGTACTTC. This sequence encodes CASNHRVKETQYF.

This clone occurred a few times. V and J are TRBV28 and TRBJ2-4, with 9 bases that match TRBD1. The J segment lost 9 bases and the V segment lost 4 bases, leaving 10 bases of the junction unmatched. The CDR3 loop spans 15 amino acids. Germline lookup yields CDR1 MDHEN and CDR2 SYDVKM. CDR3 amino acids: CASSSPNRGPSIQYF. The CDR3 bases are TGTGCCAGCAGTTCCCCAAACAGGGGGCCAAGCATTCAGTACTTC.

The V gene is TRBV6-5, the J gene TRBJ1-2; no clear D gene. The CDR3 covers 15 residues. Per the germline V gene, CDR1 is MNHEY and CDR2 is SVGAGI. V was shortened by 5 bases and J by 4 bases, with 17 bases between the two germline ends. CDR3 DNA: TGTGCCAGCAGTCCCTCCCGGGCAGACATCTATGGCTACACCTTC. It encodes CASSPSRADIYGYTF.

DNA for the CDR3: TGTGCCAGCAGTTCGGCAGGGTTAGGGGGAAACACCATATATTTT. Its protein is CASSSAGLGGNTIYF. The chain links TRBV27 to TRBJ1-3, with D perhaps TRBD1 (5 bases). Per the germline V gene, CDR1 is MNHEY and CDR2 is SMNVEV (reference sequence). With 4 bases removed from V and 4 bases from J, the gap between germline ends came to 14 bases. The CDR3 covers 15 residues.

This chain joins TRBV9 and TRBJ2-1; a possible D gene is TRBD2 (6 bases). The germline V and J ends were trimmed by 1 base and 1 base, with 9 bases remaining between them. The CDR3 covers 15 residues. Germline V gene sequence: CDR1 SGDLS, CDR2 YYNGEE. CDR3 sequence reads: CASSVSEGSYNEQFF. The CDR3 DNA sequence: TGTGCCAGCAGCGTATCGGAGGGGTCCTACAATGAGCAGTTCTTC.

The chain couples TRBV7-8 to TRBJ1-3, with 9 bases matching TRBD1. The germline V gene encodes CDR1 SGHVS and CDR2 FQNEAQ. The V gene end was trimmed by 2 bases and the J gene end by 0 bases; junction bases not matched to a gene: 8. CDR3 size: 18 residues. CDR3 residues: CASSLQDRGPLSGNTIYF. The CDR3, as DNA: TGTGCCAGCAGCTTACAGGACAGGGGCCCCCTCTCTGGAAACACCATATATTTT.

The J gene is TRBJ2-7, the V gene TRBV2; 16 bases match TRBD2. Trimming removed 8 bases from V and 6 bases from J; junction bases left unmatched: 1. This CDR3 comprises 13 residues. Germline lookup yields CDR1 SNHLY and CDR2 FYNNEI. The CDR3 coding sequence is TGTGCCAGCGGGACTAGCGGGAGGGGCGAGCAGTACTTC. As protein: CASGTSGRGEQYF.

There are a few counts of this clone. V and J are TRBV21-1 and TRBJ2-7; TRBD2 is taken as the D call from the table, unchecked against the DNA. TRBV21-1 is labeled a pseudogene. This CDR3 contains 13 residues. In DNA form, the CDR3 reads TGTGCCAGCAGCAAACCTTTTTCCTACGAGCAGTACTTC. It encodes CASSKPFSYEQYF.

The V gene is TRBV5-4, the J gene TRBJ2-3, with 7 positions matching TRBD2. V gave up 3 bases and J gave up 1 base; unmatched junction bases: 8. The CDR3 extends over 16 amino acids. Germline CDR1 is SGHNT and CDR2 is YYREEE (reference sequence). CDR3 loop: CASSSRGGGGTDTQYF. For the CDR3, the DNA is TGTGCCAGCAGCTCCCGCGGGGGTGGCGGCACAGATACGCAGTATTTT.

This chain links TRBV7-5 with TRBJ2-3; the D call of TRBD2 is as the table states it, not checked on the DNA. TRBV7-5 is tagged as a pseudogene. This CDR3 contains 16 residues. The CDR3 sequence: CVRSPASGRAGDTQYF. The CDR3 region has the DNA TGTGTCAGAAGCCCGGCTAGCGGGAGGGCCGGGGATACGCAGTATTTT.

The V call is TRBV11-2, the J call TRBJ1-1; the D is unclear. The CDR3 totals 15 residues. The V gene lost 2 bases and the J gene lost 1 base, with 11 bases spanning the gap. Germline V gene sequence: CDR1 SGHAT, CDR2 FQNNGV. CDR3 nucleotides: TGTGCCAGCAGCTTAAATCGGGCCAAGAACACTGAAGCTTTCTTT. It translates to CASSLNRAKNTEAFF.

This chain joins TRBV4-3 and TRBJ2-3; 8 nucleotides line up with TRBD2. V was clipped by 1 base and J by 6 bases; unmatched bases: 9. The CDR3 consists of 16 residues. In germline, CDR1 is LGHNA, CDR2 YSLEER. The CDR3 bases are TGCGCCAGCAGCCAAGTCGGGCGGGGGGTAGGCGATACGCAGTATTTT. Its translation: CASSQVGRGVGDTQYF.

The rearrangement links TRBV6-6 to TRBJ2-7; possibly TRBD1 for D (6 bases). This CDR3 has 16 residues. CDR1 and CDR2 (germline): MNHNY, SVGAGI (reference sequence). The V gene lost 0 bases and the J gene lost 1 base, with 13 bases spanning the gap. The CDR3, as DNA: TGTGCCAGCAGTTACTCCCGGACAGCTGGTTCCTACGAGCAGTACTTC. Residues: CASSYSRTAGSYEQYF.

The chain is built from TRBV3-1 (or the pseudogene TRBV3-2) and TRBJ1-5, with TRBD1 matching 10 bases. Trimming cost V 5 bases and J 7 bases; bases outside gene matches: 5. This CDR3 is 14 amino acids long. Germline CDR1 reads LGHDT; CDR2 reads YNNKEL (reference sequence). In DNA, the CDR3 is TGTGCCAGCAGCGCTGGACAGGGGGGGCAGCCCCAGCATTTT. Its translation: CASSAGQGGQPQHF.

The CDR3 DNA is TGTGCCAGCCAGGGGTACCAAGAGACCCAGTACTTC. This translates into CASQGYQETQYF. The chain combines TRBV2 with TRBJ2-5, with D perhaps matching TRBD1 (6 bases). This CDR3 contains 12 residues. Germline CDR1 is SNHLY and CDR2 is FYNNEI. Trimming pared 8 bases from V and 0 bases from J, leaving 7 bases between.

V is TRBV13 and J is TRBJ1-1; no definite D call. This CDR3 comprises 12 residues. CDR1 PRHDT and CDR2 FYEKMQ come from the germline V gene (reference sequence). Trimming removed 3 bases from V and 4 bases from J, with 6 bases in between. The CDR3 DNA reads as TGTGCCAGCAGCTTCTGGGGCACTGAAGCTTTCTTT. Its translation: CASSFWGTEAFF.

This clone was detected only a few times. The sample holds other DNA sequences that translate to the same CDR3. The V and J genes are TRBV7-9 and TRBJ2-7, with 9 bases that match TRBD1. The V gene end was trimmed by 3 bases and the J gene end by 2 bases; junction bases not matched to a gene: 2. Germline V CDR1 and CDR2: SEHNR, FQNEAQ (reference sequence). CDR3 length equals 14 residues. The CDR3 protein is CASSLGQGAYEQYF. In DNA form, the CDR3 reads TGTGCCAGCAGCTTGGGACAGGGAGCCTACGAGCAGTACTTC.

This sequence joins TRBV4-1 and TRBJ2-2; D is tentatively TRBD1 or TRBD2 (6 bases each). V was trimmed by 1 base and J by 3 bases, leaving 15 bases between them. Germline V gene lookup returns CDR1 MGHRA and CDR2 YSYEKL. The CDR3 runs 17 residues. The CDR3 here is CASSQGGRGEYTGELFF. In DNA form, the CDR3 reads TGCGCCAGCAGCCAAGGGGGAAGGGGGGAGTACACCGGGGAGCTGTTTTTT.

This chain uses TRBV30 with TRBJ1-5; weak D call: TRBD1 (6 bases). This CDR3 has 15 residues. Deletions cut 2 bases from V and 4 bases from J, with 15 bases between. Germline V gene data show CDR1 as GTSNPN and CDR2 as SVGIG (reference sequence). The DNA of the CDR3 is TGTGCCTGGAGTAGGCAGGGGTACGATAATCAGCCCCAGCATTTT. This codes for CAWSRQGYDNQPQHF.

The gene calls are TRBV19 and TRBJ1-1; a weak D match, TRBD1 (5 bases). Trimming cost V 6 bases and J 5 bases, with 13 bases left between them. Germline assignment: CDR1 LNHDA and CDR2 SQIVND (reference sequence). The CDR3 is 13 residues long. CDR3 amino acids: CASRVGGSTEAFF. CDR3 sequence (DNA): TGTGCCAGTAGGGTCGGGGGGTCGACTGAAGCTTTCTTT.

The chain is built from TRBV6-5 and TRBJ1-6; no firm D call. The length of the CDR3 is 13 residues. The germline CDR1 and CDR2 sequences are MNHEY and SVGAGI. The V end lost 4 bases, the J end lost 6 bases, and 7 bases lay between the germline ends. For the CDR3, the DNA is TGTGCCAGCAGTTCCGTCCGTAATTCACCCCTCCACTTT. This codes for CASSSVRNSPLHF.

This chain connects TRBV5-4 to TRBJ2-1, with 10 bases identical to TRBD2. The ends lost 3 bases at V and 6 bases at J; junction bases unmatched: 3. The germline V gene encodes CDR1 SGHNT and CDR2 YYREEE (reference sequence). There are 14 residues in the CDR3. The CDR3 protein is CASSSRTSGNEQFF. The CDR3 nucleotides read TGTGCCAGCAGCTCCAGGACTAGCGGCAATGAGCAGTTCTTC.